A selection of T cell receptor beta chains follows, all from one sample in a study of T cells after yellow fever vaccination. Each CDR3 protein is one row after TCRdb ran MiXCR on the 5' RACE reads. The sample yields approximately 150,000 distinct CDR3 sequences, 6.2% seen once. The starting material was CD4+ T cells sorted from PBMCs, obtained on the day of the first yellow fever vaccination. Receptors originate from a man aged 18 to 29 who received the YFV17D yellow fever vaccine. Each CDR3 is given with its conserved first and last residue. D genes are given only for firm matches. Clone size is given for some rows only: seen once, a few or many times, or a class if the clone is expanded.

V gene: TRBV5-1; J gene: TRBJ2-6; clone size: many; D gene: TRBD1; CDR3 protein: CASRTGGSGANVLTF; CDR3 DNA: TGCGCCAGCAGGACAGGGGGCTCCGGGGCCAACGTCCTGACTTTC
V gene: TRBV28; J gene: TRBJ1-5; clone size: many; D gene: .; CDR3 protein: CASSLEGQQPQHF; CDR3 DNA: TGTGCCAGCAGTTTAGAGGGACAACAGCCCCAGCATTTT
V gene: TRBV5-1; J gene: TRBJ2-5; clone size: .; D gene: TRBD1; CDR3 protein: CASSSMTGSEETQYF; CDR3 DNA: TGCGCCAGCAGCAGCATGACAGGGTCGGAGGAGACCCAGTACTTC
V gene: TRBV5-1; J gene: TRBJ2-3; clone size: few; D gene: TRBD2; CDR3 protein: CASSLLSGLSTDTQYF; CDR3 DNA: TGCGCCAGCAGCCTCCTTTCGGGACTAAGCACAGATACGCAGTATTTT
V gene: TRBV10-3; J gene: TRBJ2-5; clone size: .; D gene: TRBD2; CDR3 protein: CAISARELRETQYF; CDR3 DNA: TGTGCCATCAGTGCGCGGGAGCTCCGGGAGACCCAGTACTTC
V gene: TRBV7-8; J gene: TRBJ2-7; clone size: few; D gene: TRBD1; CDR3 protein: CASSLESGTGTEQYF; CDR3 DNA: TGTGCCAGCAGCCTCGAGTCCGGGACAGGGACCGAGCAGTACTTC
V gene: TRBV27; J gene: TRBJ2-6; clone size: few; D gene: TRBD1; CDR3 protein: CASSPWTGEGANVLTF; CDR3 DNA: TGTGCCAGCAGTCCATGGACAGGGGAGGGGGCCAACGTCCTGACTTTC
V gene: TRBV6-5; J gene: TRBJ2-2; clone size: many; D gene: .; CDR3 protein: CASSYRQYPAGELFF; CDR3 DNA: TGTGCCAGCAGTTACCGGCAATACCCGGCCGGGGAGCTGTTTTTT
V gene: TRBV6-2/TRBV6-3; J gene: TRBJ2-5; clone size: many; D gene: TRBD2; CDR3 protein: CASSYDPSGDQETQYF; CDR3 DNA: TGTGCCAGCAGTTACGATCCTAGCGGGGACCAAGAGACCCAGTACTTC
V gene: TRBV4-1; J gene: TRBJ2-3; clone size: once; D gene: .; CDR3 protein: CASSPGDTGREYF; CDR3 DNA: TGTGCCAGCAGCCCCGGGGATACAGGGAGGGAGTATTTT
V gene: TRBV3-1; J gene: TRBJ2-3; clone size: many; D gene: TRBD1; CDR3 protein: CASSQGDRELHF; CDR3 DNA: TGTGCCAGCAGCCAAGGGGACAGGGAATTACATTTT
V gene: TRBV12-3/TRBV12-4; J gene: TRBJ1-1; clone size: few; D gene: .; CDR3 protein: CASSRHRATGTEAFF; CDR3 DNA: TGTGCCAGCAGTAGGCACAGGGCCACGGGCACTGAAGCTTTCTTT
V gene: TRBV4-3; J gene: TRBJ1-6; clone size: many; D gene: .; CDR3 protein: CASSVSHGRDNSPLHF; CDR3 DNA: TGCGCCAGCAGCGTTTCACACGGACGGGATAATTCACCCCTCCACTTT
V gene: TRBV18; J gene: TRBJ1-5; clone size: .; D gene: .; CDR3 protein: CASSPRDTQPQHF; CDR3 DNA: TGTGCCAGCTCACCACGTGACACTCAGCCCCAGCATTTT
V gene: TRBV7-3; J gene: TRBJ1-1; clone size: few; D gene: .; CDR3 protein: CASSYVKNTEAFF; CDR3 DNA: TGTGCCAGCAGCTATGTAAAGAACACTGAAGCTTTCTTT
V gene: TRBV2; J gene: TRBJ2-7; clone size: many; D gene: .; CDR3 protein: CASKGGPYEQYF; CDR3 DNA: TGTGCCAGCAAGGGGGGGCCCTACGAGCAGTACTTC
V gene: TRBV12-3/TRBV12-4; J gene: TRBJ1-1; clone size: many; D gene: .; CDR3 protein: CASSGQMNTEAFF; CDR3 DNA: TGTGCCAGCAGTGGGCAAATGAACACTGAAGCTTTCTTT
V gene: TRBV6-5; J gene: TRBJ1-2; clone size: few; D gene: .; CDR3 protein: CAAGNYGYTF; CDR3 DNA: TGTGCCGCGGGCAACTATGGCTACACCTTC
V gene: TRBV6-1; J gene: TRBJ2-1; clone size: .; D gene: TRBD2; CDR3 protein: CASSEHSGGLNEQFF; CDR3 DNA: TGTGCCAGCAGTGAACACAGCGGGGGCTTGAATGAGCAGTTCTTC
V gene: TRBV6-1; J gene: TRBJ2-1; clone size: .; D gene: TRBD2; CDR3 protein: CATSSGDSYNEQFF; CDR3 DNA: TGTGCCACAAGTAGCGGGGACTCCTACAATGAGCAGTTCTTC
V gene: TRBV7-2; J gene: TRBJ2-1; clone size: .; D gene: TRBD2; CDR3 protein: CASSLPSGGRFNEQFF; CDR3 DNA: TGTGCCAGCAGCTTACCCTCCGGGGGGAGGTTTAATGAGCAGTTCTTC
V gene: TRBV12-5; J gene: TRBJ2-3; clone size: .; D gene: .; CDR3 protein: CASGLAWGQGLTDTQYF; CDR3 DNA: TGTGCTAGTGGTTTGGCCTGGGGGCAGGGGCTCACAGATACGCAGTATTTT
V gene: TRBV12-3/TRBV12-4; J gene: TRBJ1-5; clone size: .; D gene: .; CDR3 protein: CASSIDKSNQPQHF; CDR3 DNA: TGTGCCAGCAGTATCGACAAGAGCAATCAGCCCCAGCATTTT
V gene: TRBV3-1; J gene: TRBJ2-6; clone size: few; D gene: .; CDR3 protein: CASSPSRVNSGANVLTF; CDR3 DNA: TGTGCCAGCAGCCCTTCCAGGGTGAACTCTGGGGCCAACGTCCTGACTTTC
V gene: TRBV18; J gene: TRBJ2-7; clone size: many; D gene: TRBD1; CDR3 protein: CASSRGQGASYEQYF; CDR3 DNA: TGTGCCAGCTCACGGGGACAGGGGGCGTCCTACGAGCAGTACTTC
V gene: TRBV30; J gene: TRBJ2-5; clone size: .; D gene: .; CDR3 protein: CAWSVQAWETQYF; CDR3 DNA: TGTGCCTGGAGTGTACAAGCGTGGGAGACCCAGTACTTC
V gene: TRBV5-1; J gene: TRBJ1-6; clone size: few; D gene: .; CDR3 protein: CASSLDGRNSPLHF; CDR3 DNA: TGCGCCAGCAGCTTGGACGGGAGGAATTCACCCCTCCACTTT
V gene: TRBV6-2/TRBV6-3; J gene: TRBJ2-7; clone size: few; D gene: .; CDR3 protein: CASSRTVSYEQYF; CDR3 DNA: TGTGCCAGCAGTCGGACAGTTTCTTACGAGCAGTACTTC
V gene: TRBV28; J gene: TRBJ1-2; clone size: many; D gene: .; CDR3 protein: CASSSGNRAGRYTF; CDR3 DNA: TGTGCCAGCAGTTCCGGGAACAGAGCCGGACGCTACACCTTC
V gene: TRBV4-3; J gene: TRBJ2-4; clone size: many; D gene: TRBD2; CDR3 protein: CASSQVQAGRYIQYF; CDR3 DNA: TGCGCCAGCAGCCAAGTTCAAGCGGGGAGGTACATTCAGTACTTC
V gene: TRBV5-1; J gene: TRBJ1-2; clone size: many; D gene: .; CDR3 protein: CASTRGQGNYGYTF; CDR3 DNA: TGCGCCAGCACCCGCGGCCAGGGGAACTATGGCTACACCTTC
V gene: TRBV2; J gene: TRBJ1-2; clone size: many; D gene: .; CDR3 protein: CASSESGGYTF; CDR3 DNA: TGTGCCAGCAGTGAATCGGGTGGCTACACCTTC
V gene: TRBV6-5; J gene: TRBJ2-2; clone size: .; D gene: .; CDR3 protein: CASSLHISSTGELFF; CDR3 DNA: TGTGCCAGCAGTTTACACATATCGAGCACCGGGGAGCTGTTTTTT
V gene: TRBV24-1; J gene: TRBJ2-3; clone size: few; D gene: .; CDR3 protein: CATSDPDSRDTQYF; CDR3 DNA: TGTGCCACCAGTGATCCCGACAGTCGAGATACGCAGTATTTT
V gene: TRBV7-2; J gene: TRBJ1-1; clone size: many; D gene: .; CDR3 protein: CASSYSIWGQSGEAFF; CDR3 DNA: TGTGCCAGCAGCTATAGCATCTGGGGGCAGAGCGGTGAAGCTTTCTTT
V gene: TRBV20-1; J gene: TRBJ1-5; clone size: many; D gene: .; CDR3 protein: CSASRAQGGNQPQHF; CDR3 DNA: TGCAGTGCTAGCCGAGCTCAGGGAGGGAATCAGCCCCAGCATTTT
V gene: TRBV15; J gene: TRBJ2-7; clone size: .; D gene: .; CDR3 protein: CATSRVPVLYEQYF; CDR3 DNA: TGTGCCACCAGCAGAGTACCTGTGCTCTACGAGCAGTACTTC
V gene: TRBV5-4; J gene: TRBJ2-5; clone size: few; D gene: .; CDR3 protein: CASSLGASPSGETQYF; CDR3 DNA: TGTGCCAGCAGCTTGGGTGCGTCACCCTCGGGAGAGACCCAGTACTTC
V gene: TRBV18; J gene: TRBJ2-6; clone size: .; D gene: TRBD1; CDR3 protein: CASSPLIAGTGGSGANVLTF; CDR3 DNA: TGTGCCAGCTCACCACTGATCGCCGGGACAGGGGGCTCTGGGGCCAACGTCCTGACTTTC
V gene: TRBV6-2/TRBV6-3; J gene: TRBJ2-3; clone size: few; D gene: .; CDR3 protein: CASSYPGRRSDTQYF; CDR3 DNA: TGTGCCAGCAGTTACCCGGGGCGAAGATCAGATACGCAGTATTTT
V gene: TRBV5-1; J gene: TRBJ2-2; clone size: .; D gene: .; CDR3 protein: CASSLESGGLNTGELFF; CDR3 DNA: TGCGCCAGCAGCTTGGAATCTGGGGGGCTGAACACCGGGGAGCTGTTTTTT
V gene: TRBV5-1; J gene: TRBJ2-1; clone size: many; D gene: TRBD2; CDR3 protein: CASSQAGGEQFF; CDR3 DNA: TGCGCCAGCAGCCAAGCGGGGGGTGAGCAGTTCTTC
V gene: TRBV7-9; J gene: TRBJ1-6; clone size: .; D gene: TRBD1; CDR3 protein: CASSGSGTGQPLHF; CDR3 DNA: TGTGCCAGCAGCGGATCCGGGACAGGGCAACCCCTCCACTTT
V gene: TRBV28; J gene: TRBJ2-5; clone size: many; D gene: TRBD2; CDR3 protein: CASRLAGGQETQYF; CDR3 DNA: TGTGCCAGCAGATTAGCGGGGGGGCAAGAGACCCAGTACTTC
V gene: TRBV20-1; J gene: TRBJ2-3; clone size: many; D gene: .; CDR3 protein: CSAHQGIRADTQYF; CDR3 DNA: TGCAGTGCACACCAGGGTATTCGCGCAGATACGCAGTATTTT
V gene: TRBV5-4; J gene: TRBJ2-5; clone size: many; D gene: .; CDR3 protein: CASSGRDIQETQYF; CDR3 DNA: TGTGCCAGCAGCGGCCGGGACATCCAAGAGACCCAGTACTTC
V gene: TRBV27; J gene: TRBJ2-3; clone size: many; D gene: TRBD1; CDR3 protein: CASSFGQGWAGGTDTQYF; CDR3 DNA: TGTGCCAGCAGTTTCGGACAGGGTTGGGCGGGCGGCACAGATACGCAGTATTTT
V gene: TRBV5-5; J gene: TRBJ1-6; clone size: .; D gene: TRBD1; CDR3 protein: CASSTGTVYNSPLHF; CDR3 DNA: TGTGCCAGCAGCACCGGGACAGTTTATAATTCACCCCTCCACTTT
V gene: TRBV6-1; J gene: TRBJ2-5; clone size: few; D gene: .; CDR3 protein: CASSRPGTETQYF; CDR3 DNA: TGTGCCAGCAGCCGACCGGGGACAGAGACCCAGTACTTC
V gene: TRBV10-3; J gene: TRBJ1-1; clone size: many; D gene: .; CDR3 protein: CAISESYRFAEAFF; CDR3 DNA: TGTGCCATCAGTGAGTCGTACAGGTTCGCTGAAGCTTTCTTT